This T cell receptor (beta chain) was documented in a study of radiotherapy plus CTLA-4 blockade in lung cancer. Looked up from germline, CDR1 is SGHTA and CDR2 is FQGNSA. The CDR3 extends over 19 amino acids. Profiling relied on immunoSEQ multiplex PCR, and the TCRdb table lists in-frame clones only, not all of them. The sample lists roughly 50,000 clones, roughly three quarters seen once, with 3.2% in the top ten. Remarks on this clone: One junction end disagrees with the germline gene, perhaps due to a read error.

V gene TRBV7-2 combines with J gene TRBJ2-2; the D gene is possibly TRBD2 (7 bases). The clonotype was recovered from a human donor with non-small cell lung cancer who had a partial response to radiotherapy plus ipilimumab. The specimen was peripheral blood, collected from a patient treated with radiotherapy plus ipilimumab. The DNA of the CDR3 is TGTGCCAGCAGCTTAGCGGGGAGCGGGACAAGGAGGAACACCGGGGAGCTGCTTTTT. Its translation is CASSLAGSGTRRNTGELLF.